This T cell receptor (beta chain) was recovered during a study of Ad26.COV2.S vaccination and SARS-CoV-2 variants. Background on the study: Participants got Ad26.COV2.S intramuscularly, once or twice 56 days apart.

The study's findings and limits: The breadth of spike-specific CD8+ and CD4+ T cell responses after vaccination was reportedly substantial. There was a possibility that the TCR breadth and depth analyses underestimated total T cell responses.

Remarks on this clone: Its target is unknown.

V was pared by 6 bases and J by 10 bases, with 19 bases between. Germline CDR1 is LNHDA and CDR2 is SQIVND (reference sequence). This CDR3 is built from 15 residues. The treatment is: 15 to 20 received Ad26.COV2.S at low or high dose, single or two shots; 5 received placebo; per-sample allocation not given. Vaccine and placebo recipients were sampled on day 63 after the first injection. Generated by immunoSEQ multiplex PCR, the TCRdb table keeps only in-frame clones and is missing some. The profile covers just under 250,000 clones, with over 75% appearing a single time and around 11% taken by the ten largest.

The material sequenced was peripheral blood, taken in a trial of Ad26.COV2.S vaccine versus placebo. The clonotype comes from a person between 18 and 60 years old who received the Ad26.COV2.S COVID-19 vaccine or a placebo. The chain employs TRBV19 and TRBJ1-6; weak D call: TRBD1 (6 bases). Written as DNA, the CDR3 is TGTGCCAGTAGATCCCAACAGGGACGAGGGTCACCCCTCCACTTT. This sequence encodes CASRSQQGRGSPLHF.